This T cell receptor (beta chain) was recovered during a study of a mutant IDH1 vaccine in newly diagnosed glioma. Across the study: Most patients had received both radiotherapy and temozolomide, the prior options being radiotherapy, temozolomide, or both.

Stated time point: week 35, safety follow-up. Each dose of the vaccine consisted of 300 ug of mutant IDH1 20-mer peptide, with topical imiquimod. There were eight vaccinations for patients, given in weeks 1, 3, 5, 7, 11, 15, 19 and 23. Clones were read by immunoSEQ multiplex PCR, and TCRdb kept only the in-frame ones, dropping some. The profile shows about 50,000 clones, under 90% of them singletons. The germline gives CDR1 SGHRS, CDR2 YFSETQ. CDR3 length: 14 residues. Trimming removed 0 bases from V and 1 base from J; junction bases left unmatched: 0. Details on this clone: Its antigen is as yet unknown.

Whole-study findings and limits: The occurrence of vaccine-induced immune responses was seen in 90% to 95% of patients.

This receptor was identified in a woman between 18 and 29 years old with glioma. The specimen comprised PBMCs, sampled from a glioma patient whose treatment included an IDH1 peptide vaccine. The rearrangement uses TRBV5-1 and TRBJ1-1; the match to TRBD1 covers 7 bases. DNA of the CDR3: TGCGCCAGCAGCTTGGGGACAGGGAACACTGAAGCTTTCTTT. Amino acids: CASSLGTGNTEAFF.